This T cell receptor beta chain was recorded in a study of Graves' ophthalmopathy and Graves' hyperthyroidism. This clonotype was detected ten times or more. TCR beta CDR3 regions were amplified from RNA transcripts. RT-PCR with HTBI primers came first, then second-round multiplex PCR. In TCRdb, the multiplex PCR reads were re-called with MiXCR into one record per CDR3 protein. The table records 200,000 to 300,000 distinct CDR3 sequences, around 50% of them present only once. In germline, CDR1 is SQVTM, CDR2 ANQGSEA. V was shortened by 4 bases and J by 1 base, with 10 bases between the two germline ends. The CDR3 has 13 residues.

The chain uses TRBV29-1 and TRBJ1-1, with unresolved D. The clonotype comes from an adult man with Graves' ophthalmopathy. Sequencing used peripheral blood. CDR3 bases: TGCAGCGTTGGGAAGGGCAGGAACACTGAAGCTTTCTTT. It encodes CSVGKGRNTEAFF.